These 30 T cell receptor beta chains were all obtained from the same sample, sequenced in a study of blood T cell repertoires in COVID-19 (dated by TCRdb to about 2020). The library was obtained by the immunoSEQ multiplex PCR assay. TCRdb took over this immuneACCESS table, retaining in-frame rearrangements with V and J assigned. Such tables are incomplete; in checked studies, under half of the missing clones stem from an unresolved V gene, and the remainder is unexplained. Here the sample has about 280,000 clones; around nine tenths occur a single time. The top ten clones comprise around 2% of the sample. The material sequenced was PBMCs or T cells enriched from blood (not recorded which). These receptors all stem from a woman aged 55 to 70 in a cohort exposed to, infected with or recovered from COVID-19 (not recorded which).

The genes are TRBV2 and TRBJ2-7; 14 positions match TRBD2. V shed 4 bases, J shed 7 bases, and the junction held 6 bases outside the gene matches. The CDR3 spans 15 residues. From germline, CDR1 is SNHLY and CDR2 FYNNEI. The CDR3 sequence is CASSGTSGRSGEQYF. In DNA form, the CDR3 reads TGTGCCAGCAGTGGGACTAGCGGGAGGTCTGGGGAGCAGTACTTC.

The chain employs TRBV28 and TRBJ1-2, with D maybe TRBD1 (6 bases). V gave up 7 bases and J gave up 4 bases, with 19 bases separating them. Germline V CDR1 and CDR2: MDHEN, SYDVKM. The CDR3 contains 15 residues. The CDR3 DNA reads as TGTGCCAGCATGAAAGGGGGGGCCTTCCCCTATGGCTACACCTTC. Its protein product is CASMKGGAFPYGYTF.

This chain uses TRBV4-3 with TRBJ1-5; no clear D. Trimming took 0 bases from V and 8 from J, leaving 14 bases between them. Per germline, CDR1 LGHNA and CDR2 YSLEER. This CDR3 is built from 15 residues. The CDR3 DNA follows: TGCGCCAGCAGCCAAGATCCCCAGGCCGTAAAGCCCCAGCATTTT. Amino acids: CASSQDPQAVKPQHF.

The genes are TRBV28 and TRBJ1-5; 7 bases fit TRBD1. In germline, CDR1 is MDHEN, CDR2 SYDVKM. Trimming took 7 bases from V and 0 from J; bases not matched to a gene: 9. There are 16 residues in the CDR3. The DNA of the CDR3 is TGTGCCAGCACATGGACAGGCGGATATAGCAATCAGCCCCAGCATTTT. This gives the protein CASTWTGGYSNQPQHF.

This clone was recorded a few times. The chain joins TRBV7-9 to TRBJ1-4, with TRBD1 matching 7 bases. V was pared by 2 bases and J by 3 bases, with 3 bases of the junction left unmatched. CDR1 and CDR2 from the germline V gene are SEHNR and FQNEAQ (reference sequence). This CDR3 has 15 residues. CDR3 nucleotides: TGTGCCAGCAGCTTAAGACAGGGAGCTAATGAAAAACTGTTTTTT. Residues: CASSLRQGANEKLFF. Full variable domain (remainder filled in from reference TRBV7-9 and TRBJ1-4): DTGVSQNPRHKITKRGQNVTFRCDPISEHNRLYWYRQTLGQGPEFLTYFQNEAQLEKSRLLSDRFSAERPKGSFSTLEIQRTEQGDSAMYLCASSLRQGANEKLFFGSGTQLSVL.

V gene TRBV15 combines with J gene TRBJ1-4; D not certain. V was shortened by 7 bases and J by 4 bases, with 16 bases between the two germline ends. Looked up from germline, CDR1 is LNHNV and CDR2 is YYDKDF (reference sequence). The CDR3 contains 15 residues. The CDR3 loop reads CATKGEVSYNEKLFF. In DNA, the CDR3 is TGTGCCACCAAAGGAGAAGTCTCATATAATGAAAAACTGTTTTTT. The full variable domain, in which reference TRBV15 and TRBJ1-4 provide the parts outside the CDR3, is DAMVIQNPRYQVTQFGKPVTLSCSQTLNHNVMYWYQQKSSQAPKLLFHYYDKDFNNEADTPDNFQSRRPNTSFCFLDIRSPGLGDTAMYLCATKGEVSYNEKLFFGSGTQLSVL.

The chain recombines TRBV11-2 with TRBJ1-4; a weak D match, TRBD1 (6 bases). Germline assignment: CDR1 SGHAT and CDR2 FQNNGV. V was pared by 4 bases and J by 7 bases, with 13 bases between. The CDR3 runs to 14 residues. The CDR3 DNA reads as TGTGCCAGCAGCTGGCTCGGGACAACTGAAAAACTGTTTTTT. Its translation: CASSWLGTTEKLFF.

The gene calls are TRBV28 and TRBJ1-6; D remains unclear. This CDR3 contains 12 residues. V shed 7 bases and J shed 7 bases, with 8 bases lying between them. Germline V CDR1 and CDR2: MDHEN, SYDVKM. This chain's CDR3 is CASNVQNSPLHF. CDR3 DNA: TGTGCCAGCAACGTACAGAATTCACCCCTCCACTTT.

The chain links TRBV7-2 to TRBJ2-1, with D perhaps TRBD1 (6 bases). V lost 2 bases and J lost 9, with 11 bases in between. Germline CDR1 reads SGHTA; CDR2 reads FQGNSA. The CDR3 has 13 residues. The DNA of the CDR3 is TGTGCCAGCAGCTTAAGGACAGTAGGTGAGCAGTTCTTC. This encodes CASSLRTVGEQFF.

The rearrangement uses TRBV19 and TRBJ1-5; possibly TRBD1 for D (5 bases). CDR1 and CDR2 (germline): LNHDA, SQIVND (reference sequence). Trimming stripped 3 bases from V and 3 bases from J, with 9 bases between. The CDR3 extends over 14 amino acids. CDR3 in DNA: TGTGCCAGTAGTATGGGGGGATTCAATCAGCCCCAGCATTTT. Amino acid sequence: CASSMGGFNQPQHF. Full variable domain (missing parts from reference TRBV19 and TRBJ1-5): DGGITQSPKYLFRKEGQNVTLSCEQNLNHDAMYWYRQDPGQGLRLIYYSQIVNDFQKGDIAEGYSVSREKKESFPLTVTSAQKNPTAFYLCASSMGGFNQPQHFGDGTRLSIL.

On this clone: Other DNA variants within this sample encode the same CDR3. The chain is built from TRBV18 and TRBJ1-2, with D possibly being TRBD1 (6 bases). The germline V gene has CDR1 KGHSH and CDR2 LQKENI. The CDR3 is made up of 13 amino acids. Trimming pared 2 bases from V and 2 bases from J, leaving 6 bases between. This chain's CDR3 is CASSPGGNYGYTF. The CDR3, as DNA: TGTGCCAGCTCACCAGGGGGCAACTATGGCTACACCTTC.

The table lists this clone with a few counts. The rearrangement links TRBV28 to TRBJ2-7, with D possibly TRBD2 on 5 matching bases. V was cut by 1 base and J by 3 bases, with 10 bases left in between. The CDR3 totals 14 residues. CDR1 and CDR2 (germline): MDHEN, SYDVKM. Here the CDR3 DNA reads TGTGCCAGCAGTTTATTCTCCCGGGGCTACGAGCAGTACTTC. Translated: CASSLFSRGYEQYF. The complete variable domain, with remaining parts taken from reference TRBV28 and TRBJ2-7, reads DVKVTQSSRYLVKRTGEKVFLECVQDMDHENMFWYRQDPGLGLRLIYFSYDVKMKEKGDIPEGYSVSREKKERFSLILESASTNQTSMYLCASSLFSRGYEQYFGPGTRLTVT.

The chain joins TRBV7-2 to TRBJ2-7; D not resolved. Germline CDR1 is SGHTA and CDR2 is FQGNSA. Between the trimmed V and J ends, which lost 5 bases and 2 bases, there was a span of 19 bases. The CDR3 consists of 16 residues. CDR3 sequence reads: CASSESFLSSPYEQYF. The CDR3 region has the DNA TGTGCCAGCAGCGAAAGTTTTCTATCCTCTCCCTACGAGCAGTACTTC.

A single count supports this clone. V usage is TRBV9 and J usage is TRBJ1-4, with TRBD1 matching 8 bases. Germline CDR1 and CDR2: SGDLS and YYNGEE. The CDR3 has 15 residues. V gave up 3 bases and J gave up 8 bases; unmatched junction bases: 9. The CDR3 reads CASSAAGGVGEKLFF. The CDR3 nucleotides read TGTGCCAGCAGCGCAGCAGGGGGCGTCGGCGAAAAACTGTTTTTT.

The rearrangement links TRBV9 to TRBJ2-1, with 11 bases matching TRBD2. Unmatched junction bases numbered 10, after V lost 4 bases and J lost 7 bases. The CDR3 is 16 amino acids. Germline V gives CDR1 SGDLS, CDR2 YYNGEE. CDR3 sequence (DNA): TGTGCCAGCAGCCACCTGGGGACTAGCGGAAGAAATGAGCAGTTCTTC. Translating it yields CASSHLGTSGRNEQFF.

The V call is TRBV28, the J call TRBJ2-7; 7 bases match TRBD2. Germline CDR1 is MDHEN and CDR2 is SYDVKM. J gave up 2 bases and V 5 bases, and 6 bases lay outside the gene matches. This CDR3 is 14 amino acids long. The CDR3: CASSTWGGTYEQYF. The CDR3 nucleotides are TGTGCCAGCAGTACTTGGGGGGGAACCTACGAGCAGTACTTC.

This clone appeared once. The CDR3 spells CASSQDVGSGRSGELFF. CDR3 coding DNA: TGCGCCAGCAGCCAAGATGTAGGTAGCGGGAGGTCCGGGGAGCTGTTTTTT. The chain uses TRBV4-1 and TRBJ2-2; 10 bases are shared with TRBD2. V gave up 0 bases and J gave up 6 bases; unmatched junction bases: 7. In germline, CDR1 is MGHRA, CDR2 YSYEKL. This CDR3 comprises 17 residues.

The chain joins TRBV27 to TRBJ2-7; 9 bases are shared with TRBD1. Germline-derived CDR1 and CDR2 are MNHEY and SMNVEV (reference sequence). V lost 6 bases and J lost 2; bases outside the gene matches: 5. CDR3 size: 14 residues. The CDR3 is CASRPGQGAYEQYF. DNA of the CDR3: TGTGCCAGCAGACCGGGACAGGGAGCCTACGAGCAGTACTTC.

The gene calls are TRBV18 and TRBJ2-7, with D tentatively TRBD1 (6 bases). This CDR3 comprises 16 residues. Trimming took 2 bases from V and 7 from J, leaving 21 bases between them. Germline V gene data show CDR1 as KGHSH and CDR2 as LQKENI. The chain's CDR3 is CASSPGRGPPSLEQYF. In DNA, the CDR3 is TGTGCCAGCTCACCAGGCAGGGGCCCACCTTCTCTGGAGCAGTACTTC.

The chain recombines TRBV24-1 with TRBJ2-1, with D tentatively TRBD2 (7 bases). In germline, CDR1 is KGHDR, CDR2 SFDVKD. The ends were cut back, 3 bases at V and 2 bases at J, with 10 bases in the middle. This CDR3 is built from 15 residues. The CDR3 sequence: CATSDAGATYNEQFF. Written as DNA, the CDR3 is TGTGCCACCAGTGATGCGGGGGCGACCTACAATGAGCAGTTCTTC.

The chain links TRBV6-6 to TRBJ2-3; 16 positions agree with TRBD2. J lost 4 bases, V lost 5 bases, and 9 bases had no gene match. CDR3 length: 18 amino acids. Germline assignment: CDR1 MNHNY and CDR2 SVGAGI (reference sequence). The DNA of the CDR3 is TGTGCCAGCAGTCGCGGGACTAGCGGGAGGGCTGACCCAGATACGCAGTATTTT. It is translated as CASSRGTSGRADPDTQYF.

This CDR3 is CATSDPPKAGRNQPQHF. CDR3 nucleotides: TGTGCCACCAGTGATCCCCCGAAAGCGGGAAGAAATCAGCCCCAGCATTTT. The chain carries TRBV24-1 and TRBJ1-5; D is ambiguous. The V and J ends lost 3 bases and 4 bases respectively, with 18 bases between them. Germline V CDR1 and CDR2: KGHDR, SFDVKD. CDR3 size: 17 residues.

CDR3 nucleotide sequence: TGTGCCAGCAGTTTTGACGACAGGAGGAATCAGCCCCAGCATTTT. Residues: CASSFDDRRNQPQHF. The rearrangement joins TRBV28 to TRBJ1-5; D may be TRBD1 (6 bases). The CDR3 extends over 15 amino acids. The V gene's germline CDR1 is MDHEN and CDR2 SYDVKM. Trimming removed 3 bases at V and 4 bases at J, with 13 bases between.

The chain uses TRBV10-3 and TRBJ1-1, with D maybe TRBD1 (5 bases). This CDR3 has 13 residues. V dropped 4 bases and J dropped 0 bases, with 6 bases sitting between them. The germline gives CDR1 ENHRY, CDR2 SYGVKD. For the CDR3, the DNA is TGTGCCATCAGTGGGGACTTGAACACTGAAGCTTTCTTT. Translation: CAISGDLNTEAFF.

V is TRBV4-2 and J is TRBJ2-6; a weak D match, TRBD1 (5 bases). The CDR3 is made up of 18 amino acids. The germline gives CDR1 LGHNA, CDR2 YNFKEQ. With 0 bases removed from V and 1 base from J, the gap between germline ends came to 13 bases. The CDR3 coding sequence is TGTGCCAGCAGCCAAGATTCAGGGTTGGGATCTGGGGCCAACGTCCTGACTTTC. It is translated as CASSQDSGLGSGANVLTF.

The chain is built from TRBV5-1 and TRBJ1-1; D is unclear. Germline V gene lookup returns CDR1 SGHRS and CDR2 YFSETQ. Trimming removed 0 bases from V and 2 bases from J, with 5 bases in between. This CDR3 is 13 amino acids long. In DNA, the CDR3 is TGCGCCAGCAGCTTGGACAGAAACACTGAAGCTTTCTTT. It specifies CASSLDRNTEAFF.

This chain connects TRBV28 to TRBJ1-2, with TRBD1 matching 10 bases. The CDR3 runs 15 residues. V was pared by 4 bases and J by 8 bases, with 10 bases of the junction left unmatched. CDR1 and CDR2 (germline): MDHEN, SYDVKM. The chain's CDR3 is CASSSGDRGPRGYTF. Written as DNA, the CDR3 is TGTGCCAGCAGTTCCGGGGACAGGGGCCCAAGGGGCTACACCTTC.

This rearrangement joins TRBV28 to TRBJ1-5, with TRBD1 matching 9 bases. There are 13 residues in the CDR3. Germline assignment: CDR1 MDHEN and CDR2 SYDVKM. Losses at the gene ends were 6 bases for V and 6 bases for J; bases not matched to a gene: 3. CDR3 DNA sequence: TGTGCCAGCAGGGCACAGGGGGCTCAGCCCCAGCATTTT. Translated: CASRAQGAQPQHF.

This clone showed up many times. This chain links TRBV28 with TRBJ1-2, with D unclear. The CDR3 has 12 residues. CDR1 MDHEN and CDR2 SYDVKM come from the germline V gene. Trimming left V 3 bases short and J 8 bases short, with 10 bases between. CDR3 bases: TGTGCCAGCAGTTTCACGGGAGTAGGCTACACCTTC. Amino acids: CASSFTGVGYTF.

This clone was seen once. The chain combines TRBV19 with TRBJ1-3, with D tentatively TRBD1 (5 bases). Germline loops: CDR1 LNHDA, CDR2 SQIVND (reference sequence). The CDR3 covers 14 residues. Deletions cut 10 bases from V and 0 bases from J, with 13 bases between. Written as DNA, the CDR3 is TGTGCCACAGGGACTTGGGACTCTGGAAACACCATATATTTT. It specifies CATGTWDSGNTIYF.